This TCR beta chain was sequenced during a study of T cell responses to AZD1222 COVID-19 vaccine. Points from the study as a whole: Donors were chiefly white British, with a greater number of females, and clonal diversity was perhaps underestimated. Sampled repertoires all dated from after the peak T cell response. Spike-specific TCR repertoires showed rising breadth and depth after two AZD1222 doses. Just a handful of AZD1222 recipients tested seropositive at baseline.

To note about this clone: Its antigen is unknown.

Measured with immunoSEQ multiplex PCR; TCRdb has only the in-frame clones, and not every one. The data show tens of thousands of clones, roughly 90% seen once. The CDR3 contains 13 residues. V was pared by 3 bases and J by 5 bases, with 11 bases between. Germline V gene data show CDR1 as SGHNT and CDR2 as YYREEE (reference sequence). Sequenced material: peripheral blood, taken 28 days after the second AZD1222 dose. The sequence was collected from an adult who received the AZD1222 COVID-19 vaccine. The chain couples TRBV5-4 to TRBJ1-2, with no clear D. CDR3 sequence reads: CASSSLSGYGYTF. The CDR3 nucleotides are TGTGCCAGCAGCTCTCTTAGTGGATATGGCTACACCTTC.